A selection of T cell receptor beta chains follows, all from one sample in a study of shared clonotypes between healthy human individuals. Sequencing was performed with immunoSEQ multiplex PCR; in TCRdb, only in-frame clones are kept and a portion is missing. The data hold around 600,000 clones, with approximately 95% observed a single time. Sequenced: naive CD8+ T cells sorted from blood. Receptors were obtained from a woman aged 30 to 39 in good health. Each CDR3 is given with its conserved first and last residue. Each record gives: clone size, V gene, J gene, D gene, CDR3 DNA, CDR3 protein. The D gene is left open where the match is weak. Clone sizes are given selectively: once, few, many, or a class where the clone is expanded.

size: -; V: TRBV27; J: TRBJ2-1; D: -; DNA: TGTGCCAGCAGTCCGTACCTTTCCCGGCAAGATGATGAGCAGTTCTTC; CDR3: CASSPYLSRQDDEQFF
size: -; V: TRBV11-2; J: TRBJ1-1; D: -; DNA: TGTGCCAGCAGCTCGGAGGGATGGCCCCCTGAAGCTTTCTTT; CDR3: CASSSEGWPPEAFF
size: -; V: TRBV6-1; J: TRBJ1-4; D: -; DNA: TGTGCCAGCGGGAGTGGGATAGTGAGAAATGAAAAACTGTTTTTT; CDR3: CASGSGIVRNEKLFF
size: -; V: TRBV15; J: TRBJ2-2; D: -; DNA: TGTGCCACCAGCAGCCGACAGGTCACCGGGGAGCTGTTTTTT; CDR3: CATSSRQVTGELFF
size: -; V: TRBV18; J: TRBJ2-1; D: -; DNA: TGTGCCAGCTCACCGGGGGGAGGCAATGAGCAGTTCTTC; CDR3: CASSPGGGNEQFF
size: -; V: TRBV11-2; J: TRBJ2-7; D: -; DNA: TGTGCCAGCAGGGGGGCCCTGGCACCTTACGAGCAGTACTTC; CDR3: CASRGALAPYEQYF
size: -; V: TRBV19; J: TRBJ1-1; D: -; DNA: TGTGCCAGTACGTCGGTATCCCCGAACACTGAAGCTTTCTTT; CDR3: CASTSVSPNTEAFF
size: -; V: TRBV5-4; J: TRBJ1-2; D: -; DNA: TGTGCCAGCAGCTTGTGGGGTGCAGGGGTATTTTTTGGCTACACCTTC; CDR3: CASSLWGAGVFFGYTF
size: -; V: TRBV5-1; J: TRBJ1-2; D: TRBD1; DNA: TGCGCCAGCAGCTTGGGACAGGGGGTGCGCTATGGCTACACCTTC; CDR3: CASSLGQGVRYGYTF
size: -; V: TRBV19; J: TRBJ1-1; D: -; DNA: TGTGCCAGTAGATTCGTCGAGAACACTGAAGCTTTCTTT; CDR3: CASRFVENTEAFF
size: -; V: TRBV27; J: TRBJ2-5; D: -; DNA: TGTGCCTGCGGGCCCTTGTACCAAGAGACCCAGTACTTC; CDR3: CACGPLYQETQYF
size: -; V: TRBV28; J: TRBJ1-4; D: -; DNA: TGTGCCAGCAGTTTGGCCCAAAGTAATGAAAAACTGTTTTTT; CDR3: CASSLAQSNEKLFF
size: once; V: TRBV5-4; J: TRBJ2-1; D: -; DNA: TGTGCCAGCAGCCAAGACTACAATGAGCAGTTCTTC; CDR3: CASSQDYNEQFF
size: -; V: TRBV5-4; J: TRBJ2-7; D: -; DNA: TGTGCCAGCAGCTTGAGAGGCGGGCCTTACTCCTACGAGCAGTACTTC; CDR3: CASSLRGGPYSYEQYF
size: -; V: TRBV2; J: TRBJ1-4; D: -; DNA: TGTGCCAGCTTCGAGACAGCGAATGAAAAACTGTTTTTT; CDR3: CASFETANEKLFF
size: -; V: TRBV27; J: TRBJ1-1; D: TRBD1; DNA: TGTGCCAGCAGTGCCACCCGACAGGGGAACACTGAAGCTTTCTTT; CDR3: CASSATRQGNTEAFF
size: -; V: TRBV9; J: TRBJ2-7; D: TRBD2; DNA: TGTGCCAGCAGCCCAAGGGTAGCGGGAGGGCCCGACTACGAGCAGTACTTC; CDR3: CASSPRVAGGPDYEQYF
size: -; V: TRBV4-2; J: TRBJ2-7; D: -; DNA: TGTGCCAGCAGCCAAGAACCGGGAGCCTACGAGCAGTACTTC; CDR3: CASSQEPGAYEQYF
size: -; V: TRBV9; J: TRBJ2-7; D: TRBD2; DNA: TGTGCCAGCAGCGCGACTAGCGGGCGGAGCTCCTACGAGCAGTACTTC; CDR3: CASSATSGRSSYEQYF
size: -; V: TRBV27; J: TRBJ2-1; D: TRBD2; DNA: TGTGCCAGCAGTTTAAGGCTAGCGGGCCCGAATGAGCAGTTCTTC; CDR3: CASSLRLAGPNEQFF
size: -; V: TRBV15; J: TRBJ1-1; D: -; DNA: TGTGCCACCCGCCGAAAGGAGACAGAGAACACTGAAGCTTTCTTT; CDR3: CATRRKETENTEAFF
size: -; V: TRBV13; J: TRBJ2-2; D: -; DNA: TGTGCCAGCAGCTTAGGAGTGGGGGAGCTGTTTTTT; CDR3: CASSLGVGELFF
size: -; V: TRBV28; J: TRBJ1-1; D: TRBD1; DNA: TGTGCCAGCACCGAACAGGGGACTGAAGCTTTCTTT; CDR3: CASTEQGTEAFF
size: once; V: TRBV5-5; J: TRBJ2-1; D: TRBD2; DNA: TGTGCCAGCAGCTACGGGAGGGCCCCCTACAATGAGCAGTTCTTC; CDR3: CASSYGRAPYNEQFF
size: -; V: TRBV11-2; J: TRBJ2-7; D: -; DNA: TGTGCCAGCAGCTTATCAAGGGATTACGAGCAGTACTTC; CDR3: CASSLSRDYEQYF
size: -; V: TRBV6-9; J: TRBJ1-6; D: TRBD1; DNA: TGTGCCAGCAGTGGGGGGACAGGTAGTTCCTATAATTCACCCCTCCACTTT; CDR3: CASSGGTGSSYNSPLHF
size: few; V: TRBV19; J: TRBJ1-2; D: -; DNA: TGTGCCAGTAGTGAGGGACACCTTAACTATGGCTACACCTTC; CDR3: CASSEGHLNYGYTF
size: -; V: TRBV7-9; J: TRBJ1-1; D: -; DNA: TGTGCCAGCAGCTCGGGACGTCATCCCAAAGCTTTCTTT; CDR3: CASSSGRHPKAFF
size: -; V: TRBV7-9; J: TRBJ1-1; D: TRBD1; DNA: TGTGCCAGCAGCCGGATCGGGGGACAGCAGAACACTGAAGCTTTCTTT; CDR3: CASSRIGGQQNTEAFF
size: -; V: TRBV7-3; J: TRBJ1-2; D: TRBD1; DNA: TGTGCCAGCAGCCCCGGGACAGGGGGAAGATGGGGCTACACCTTC; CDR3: CASSPGTGGRWGYTF
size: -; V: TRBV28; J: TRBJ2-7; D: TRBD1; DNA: TGTGCCAGCCCCCGAGCCGGGACAGGTCGCTACGAGCAGTACTTC; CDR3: CASPRAGTGRYEQYF
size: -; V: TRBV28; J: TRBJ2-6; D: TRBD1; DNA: TGTGCCAGCAGCCAAAGCTCGACAGGGTTGGTGTTTGGGGCCAACGTCCTGACTTTC; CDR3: CASSQSSTGLVFGANVLTF
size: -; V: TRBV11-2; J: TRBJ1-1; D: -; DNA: TGTGCCAGCAGCTTAGTGACGCATCATGAAGCTTTCTTT; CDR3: CASSLVTHHEAFF
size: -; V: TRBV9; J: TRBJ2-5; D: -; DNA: TGTGCCAGCAGCGTAGGCTGGAGGGGAGAGACCCAGTACTTC; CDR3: CASSVGWRGETQYF
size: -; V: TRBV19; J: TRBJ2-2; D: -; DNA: TGTGCCAGTAGTTTACAGGGGAACACCGGGGAGCTGTTTTTT; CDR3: CASSLQGNTGELFF
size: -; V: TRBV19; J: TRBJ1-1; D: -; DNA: TGTGCCAGTAGTATGGGGGAGTCGGGGTTGATCTCTGAAGCTTTCTTT; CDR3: CASSMGESGLISEAFF
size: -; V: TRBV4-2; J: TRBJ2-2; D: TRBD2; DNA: TGTGCCAGCAGCCAGCCCATCCTAGGCGGGAGGTTTCCCGGGGAGCTGTTTTTT; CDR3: CASSQPILGGRFPGELFF
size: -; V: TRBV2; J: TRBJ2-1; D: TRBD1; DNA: TGTGCCAGTAATCACCGACAGGGTTCCTACAATGAGCAGTTCTTC; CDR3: CASNHRQGSYNEQFF
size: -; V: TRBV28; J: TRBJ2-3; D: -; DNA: TGTGCCAGCAGCCCCACAGGGGGGGGCTCAGATACGCAGTATTTT; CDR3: CASSPTGGGSDTQYF
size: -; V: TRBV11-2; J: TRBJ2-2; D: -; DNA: TGTGCCAGCAGCTCCTCGGTCCTGGGACGGGTCACCGGGGAGCTGTTTTTT; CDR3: CASSSSVLGRVTGELFF
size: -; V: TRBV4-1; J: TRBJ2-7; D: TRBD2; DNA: TGCGCCAGCAGCCAAAGGCCGGGCGGGAGCTCCTACGAGCAGTACTTC; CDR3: CASSQRPGGSSYEQYF
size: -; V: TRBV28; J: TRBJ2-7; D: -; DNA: TGTGCCAGCAGTTTAAGTTTTGCACAGGGGGGGACTTACGAGCAGTACTTC; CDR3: CASSLSFAQGGTYEQYF
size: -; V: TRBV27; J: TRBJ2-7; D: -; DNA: TGTGCCAGCAGTTTATCGGCCGGGACTGCCCTCTACGAGCAGTACTTC; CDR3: CASSLSAGTALYEQYF
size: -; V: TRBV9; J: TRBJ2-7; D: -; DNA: TGTGCCAGCAGCGCCCCCTCTGCGGGCGAGCAGTACTTC; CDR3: CASSAPSAGEQYF
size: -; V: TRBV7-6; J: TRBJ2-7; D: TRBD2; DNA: TGTGCCAGCAGCTTAGTGGCTAGCGGGAGGGCCCACGGGGAGCAGTACTTC; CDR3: CASSLVASGRAHGEQYF
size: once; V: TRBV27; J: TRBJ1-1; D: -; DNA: TGTGCCAGCAGTTTAAGAACGCCGAAGAACACTGAAGCTTTCTTT; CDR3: CASSLRTPKNTEAFF
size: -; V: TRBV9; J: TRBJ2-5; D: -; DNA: TGTGCCAGCAGCGTAGGGGGGGCAAGTCAAGAGACCCAGTACTTC; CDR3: CASSVGGASQETQYF
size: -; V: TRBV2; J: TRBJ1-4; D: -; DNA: TGTGCCAGCAGGACCGGACAGAAAAATATGGGTGCAACTAATGAAAAACTGTTTTTT; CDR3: CASRTGQKNMGATNEKLFF
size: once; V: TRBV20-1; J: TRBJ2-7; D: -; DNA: TGCAGTGCTAGTTCCTACGAGCAGTACTTC; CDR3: CSASSYEQYF
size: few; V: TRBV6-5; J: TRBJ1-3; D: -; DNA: TGTGCCAGCACCTCCCCCTGGGTTTCTGGAAACACCATATATTTT; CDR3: CASTSPWVSGNTIYF
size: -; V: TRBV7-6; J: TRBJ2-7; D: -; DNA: TGTGCCAGCAGCCCAGGGGGGAGCGGCTACGAGCAGTACTTC; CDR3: CASSPGGSGYEQYF
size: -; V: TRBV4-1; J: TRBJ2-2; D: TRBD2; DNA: TGCGCCAGCAGCCAAGAACCTAGACGGCTAGCGGTTAACACCGGGGAGCTGTTTTTT; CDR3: CASSQEPRRLAVNTGELFF
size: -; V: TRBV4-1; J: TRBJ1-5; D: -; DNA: TGCGCCACCAAGCCGGGGCTTCATAGCAATCAGCCCCAGCATTTT; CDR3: CATKPGLHSNQPQHF
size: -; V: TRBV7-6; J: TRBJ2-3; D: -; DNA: TGTGCCAGCAGCTTAGACGATACGCAGTATTTT; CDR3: CASSLDDTQYF
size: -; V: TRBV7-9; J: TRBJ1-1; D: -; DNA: TGTGCCAGCAGCCACCCCGGTTGGGGGAGTCGCACTGAAGCTTTCTTT; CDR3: CASSHPGWGSRTEAFF
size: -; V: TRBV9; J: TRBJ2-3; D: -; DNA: TGTGCCAGCAGCGTAGGCGTTTCATGGGCAGATACGCAGTATTTT; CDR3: CASSVGVSWADTQYF
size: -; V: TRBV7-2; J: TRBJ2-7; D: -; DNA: TGTGCCAGCAGCGTAACTAGTTCCTACGAGCAGTACTTC; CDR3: CASSVTSSYEQYF
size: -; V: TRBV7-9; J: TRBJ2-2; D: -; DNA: TGTGCCAGCAGCTTAGCGAGGGCAGATTCCTACACCGGGGAGCTGTTTTTT; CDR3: CASSLARADSYTGELFF